The clone carrying this T cell receptor beta chain showed up many times. No antigen is known for it. CDR1 and CDR2 (germline): MNHEY, SMNVEV (reference sequence). V gave up 5 bases and J gave up 8 bases; unmatched junction bases: 17. This CDR3 comprises 17 residues. The time point here: patch test 2, 6 weeks after DPC sensitization. The treatment: therapeutic diphenylcyclopropenone sensitization with weekly scalp DPC. The data originate from a study of human T cells and chemical hapten exposure. Study-level information: Diphenylcyclopropenone, dosed weekly to the scalp, was given to patients throughout the roughly 24-week study. Slight volume differences across pooled libraries mainly accounted for varying per-sample TCR yields. Study observations and caveats: Higher patch test scores went with higher counts of PT1 expanded TCRs.

Individual cDNA molecules had unique molecular identifiers attached to them by the library. TCRdb processed the RACE reads anew with MiXCR; each CDR3 protein has one entry. Of a few hundred thousand distinct CDR3 sequences in the sample, around 6% were seen once. This specimen was whole blood, taken in connection with sensitization to the hapten diphenylcyclopropenone (DPC). This clonotype was sampled from a woman younger than 35 with alopecia areata. Some clones in this sample may be carry-over from other donors' samples. The gene calls are TRBV27 and TRBJ1-4; 7 bases line up with TRBD1. The CDR3 spells CASSVDRDEIGVEKLFF. The CDR3 region has the DNA TGTGCCAGCAGTGTAGACAGGGATGAAATCGGCGTGGAAAAACTGTTTTTT.